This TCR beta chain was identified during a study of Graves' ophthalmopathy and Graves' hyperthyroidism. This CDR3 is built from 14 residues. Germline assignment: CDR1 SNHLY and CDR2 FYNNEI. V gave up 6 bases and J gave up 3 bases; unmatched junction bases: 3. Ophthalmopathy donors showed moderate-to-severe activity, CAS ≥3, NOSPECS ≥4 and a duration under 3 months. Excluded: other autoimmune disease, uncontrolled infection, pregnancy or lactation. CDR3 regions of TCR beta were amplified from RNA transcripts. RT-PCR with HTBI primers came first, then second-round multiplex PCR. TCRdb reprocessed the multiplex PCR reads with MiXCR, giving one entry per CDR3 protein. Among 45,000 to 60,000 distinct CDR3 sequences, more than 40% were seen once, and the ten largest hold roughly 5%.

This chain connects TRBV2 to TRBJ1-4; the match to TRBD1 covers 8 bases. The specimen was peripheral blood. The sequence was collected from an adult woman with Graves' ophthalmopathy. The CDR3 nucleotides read TGTGCCAGCAGCGCACAGGGGGCTAATGAAAAACTGTTTTTT. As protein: CASSAQGANEKLFF.